The clone carrying this T cell receptor (beta chain) was counted a single time. No alpha-beta pairing information exists for these sequences. Measured with immunoSEQ multiplex PCR; TCRdb has only the in-frame clones, and not every one. The sample carries approximately 58,000 clones, 88% recorded once. This CDR3 has 17 amino acids. V gave up 3 bases and J gave up 0 bases; unmatched junction bases: 10. From germline, CDR1 is SEHNR and CDR2 FQNEAQ (reference sequence). Cells were sorted from thawed PBMC rested overnight and stained with GMM-loaded CD1B tetramer, viability dye and anti-CD3. CD1B tetramers were loaded with Rhodococcus equi-derived C32 glucose monomycolate. The data derive from a study of T cells in tuberculosis.

The sequence derives from an adult woman with latent tuberculosis. Material: CD1b-GMM tetramer-negative cells sorted from PBMCs. The chain couples TRBV7-9 to TRBJ1-1; 7 bases map to TRBD1. CDR3: CASSFETGDLMNTEAFF. The CDR3 bases are TGTGCCAGCAGCTTTGAAACAGGGGACCTCATGAACACTGAAGCTTTCTTT.